The 31 T cell receptor beta chains below come from one sample, sequenced in a study of long-term antiretroviral therapy in people with HIV (dated by TCRdb to between 2021 and 2022). The immunoSEQ hsTCRB v3.0 assay was used at survey level resolution for TRB variable region sequencing. Drawn from immuneACCESS, this table holds only the in-frame rearrangements with V and J called that TCRdb kept. Clones are partly lost; checked studies trace under half to an unresolved V gene and leave the rest unexplained. In this sample the table shows some 28,000 clones, around 95% of which occur a single time. 2.5% to 3.5% of the sample lies in the top ten. The sample in question was unsorted PBMCs, obtained 5.3 years after starting antiretroviral therapy. Receptors originate from a man aged 50 to 60 with HIV.

This clone was detected only once. V is TRBV27 and J is TRBJ1-4; 7 nucleotides align to TRBD1. Germline CDR1 MNHEY, CDR2 SMNVEV (reference sequence). Trimming cost V 8 bases and J 0 bases; bases outside gene matches: 9. The CDR3 runs 16 residues. CDR3 bases: TGTGCCAGCTCATACGGGACAGCCACAACTAATGAAAAACTGTTTTTT. Amino acid sequence: CASSYGTATTNEKLFF. Looking up the rest from reference TRBV27 and TRBJ1-4 gives the full variable domain: EAQVTQNPRYLITVTGKKLTVTCSQNMNHEYMSWYRQDPGLGLRQIYYSMNVEVTDKGDVPEGYKVSRKEKRNFPLILESPSPNQTSLYFCASSYGTATTNEKLFFGSGTQLSVL.

This rearrangement joins TRBV27 to TRBJ1-5, with 10 bases matching TRBD1. The CDR3 sequence is 15 residues long. J lost 2 bases, V lost 5 bases, and 3 bases had no gene match. Looked up from germline, CDR1 is MNHEY and CDR2 is SMNVEV (reference sequence). CDR3 loop: CASSLTGGGNQPQHF. DNA for the CDR3: TGTGCCAGCAGTCTGACAGGGGGCGGCAATCAGCCCCAGCATTTT.

The rearrangement joins TRBV23-1 to TRBJ1-5; D ambiguous. TRBV23-1 is sorted into the ORF group, with uncertain function. V dropped 0 bases and J dropped 6 bases, with 12 bases sitting between them. This CDR3 region has 15 residues. CDR3 in DNA: TGCGCCAGCAGTCAATCGAAGGCCCCGGGTCAGCCCCAGCATTTT. This sequence encodes CASSQSKAPGQPQHF.

The V gene is TRBV4-1, the J gene TRBJ2-7; 8 bases are a match to TRBD2. Per germline, CDR1 MGHRA and CDR2 YSYEKL. CDR3 length: 17 residues. V shed 4 bases and J 3 bases; nucleotides not matched to a gene: 14. CDR3 residues: CASSLESLRGANYEQYF. CDR3 bases: TGCGCCAGCAGCCTAGAATCGCTGCGGGGGGCGAACTACGAGCAGTACTTC.

The CDR3 loop reads CASSPSAGLETQYF. In nucleotides, the CDR3 is TGTGCCAGCAGCCCCTCGGCGGGGTTGGAGACCCAGTACTTC. The rearrangement uses TRBV5-4 and TRBJ2-5, with D perhaps matching TRBD2 (6 bases). The CDR3 extends over 14 amino acids. Germline loops: CDR1 SGHNT, CDR2 YYREEE (reference sequence). With 4 bases removed from V and 5 bases from J, the gap between germline ends came to 15 bases.

The V call is TRBV14, the J call TRBJ2-7; 8 positions match TRBD1. CDR1 SGHDN and CDR2 FVKESK come from the germline V gene. The CDR3 spans 15 residues. After removal of 0 bases from V and 6 bases from J, the junction contained 7 bases not matched to a gene. The CDR3 loop is CASSQDIQGDFEQYF. DNA of the CDR3: TGTGCCAGCAGCCAAGATATACAGGGGGATTTCGAGCAGTACTTC.

This clone showed up just once. The genes are TRBV11-2 and TRBJ2-3, with D perhaps matching TRBD1 (5 bases). The V gene lost 1 base and the J gene lost 0 bases, with 5 bases spanning the gap. Per germline, CDR1 SGHAT and CDR2 FQNNGV. The CDR3 sequence is 14 residues long. CDR3 coding DNA: TGTGCCAGCAGCTTAGGACAGAGCACAGATACGCAGTATTTT. This translates into CASSLGQSTDTQYF.

With respect to this clone: Within the sample, other DNA sequences also encode this same CDR3. The genes are TRBV7-8 and TRBJ2-7; 8 nucleotides line up with TRBD2. The CDR3 spans 14 residues. CDR1 and CDR2 from the germline V gene are SGHVS and FQNEAQ. J was trimmed by 4 bases and V by 3 bases; bases with no gene match: 5. The CDR3 sequence: CASSFPGGLYEQYF. In DNA form, the CDR3 reads TGTGCCAGCAGCTTCCCGGGGGGGCTTTACGAGCAGTACTTC.

The V and J genes are TRBV6-1 and TRBJ1-5, with 7 bases lining up with TRBD1. The V gene's germline CDR1 is MNHNS and CDR2 SASEGT. The CDR3 totals 16 residues. Trimming at V came to 3 bases and at J to 5 bases, leaving 10 bases not matched to a gene. In DNA, the CDR3 is TGTGCCAGCAGTGAGATGATCCGGGACAGTTATCAGCCCCAGCATTTT. Its translation: CASSEMIRDSYQPQHF.

This sequence joins TRBV6-5 and TRBJ2-7, with D possibly TRBD1 on 6 matching bases. V lost 7 bases to trimming and J lost 7 bases, with 14 bases between them. CDR3 size: 12 residues. The germline V gene encodes CDR1 MNHEY and CDR2 SVGAGI. Here the CDR3 reads CASNRALGEQYF. CDR3 sequence (DNA): TGTGCCAGCAACAGGGCCCTTGGAGAGCAGTACTTC.

The J gene is TRBJ2-7, the V gene TRBV19; 11 bases are shared with TRBD1. Germline CDR1 is LNHDA and CDR2 is SQIVND (reference sequence). The J segment lost 0 bases and the V segment lost 4 bases, leaving 2 bases of the junction unmatched. This CDR3 region has 15 residues. This CDR3 is CASSSGTGGSYEQYF. The CDR3 DNA sequence: TGTGCCAGTAGTAGCGGGACAGGGGGCTCCTACGAGCAGTACTTC.

The chain links TRBV4-3 to TRBJ2-7; 8 nucleotides agree with TRBD1. Germline CDR1 reads LGHNA; CDR2 reads YSLEER. The CDR3 loop spans 15 amino acids. V gave up 0 bases and J gave up 3 bases; unmatched junction bases: 4. Written as DNA, the CDR3 is TGCGCCAGCAGCCAAGATCGGACAGGGATCTACGAGCAGTACTTC. This sequence encodes CASSQDRTGIYEQYF.

J is TRBJ2-5 and V is TRBV6-1; D may be TRBD2 (6 bases). The V gene lost 6 bases and the J gene lost 5 bases, with 16 bases spanning the gap. This CDR3 contains 14 residues. Per the germline V gene, CDR1 is MNHNS and CDR2 is SASEGT. This CDR3 is CASRGGGGVETQYF. The CDR3 DNA reads as TGTGCCAGCAGGGGGGGTGGGGGAGTGGAGACCCAGTACTTC.

This clone has more than one count but fewer than ten. The chain links TRBV9 to TRBJ2-3, with D perhaps TRBD2 (6 bases). The germline CDR1 and CDR2 sequences are SGDLS and YYNGEE. The CDR3 length is 14 residues. V was trimmed by 3 bases and J by 4 bases, leaving 12 bases between them. CDR3 bases: TGTGCCAGCAGCGGAGCGTGGGGGGCAGATACGCAGTATTTT. Translated: CASSGAWGADTQYF.

This chain links TRBV7-8 with TRBJ2-2, with D maybe TRBD1 (6 bases). The V gene lost 5 bases and the J gene lost 2 bases, with 15 bases spanning the gap. Germline V gives CDR1 SGHVS, CDR2 FQNEAQ. The CDR3 contains 16 residues. CDR3 protein: CASSLQGARNTGELFF. The CDR3 DNA is TGTGCCAGCAGCCTACAGGGAGCGCGTAACACCGGGGAGCTGTTTTTT.

The rearrangement links TRBV5-6 to TRBJ2-6, with TRBD1 matching over 9 bases. Germline V gene lookup returns CDR1 SGHDT and CDR2 YYEEEE. The CDR3 consists of 17 residues. J was trimmed by 2 bases and V by 4 bases; bases with no gene match: 7. CDR3 sequence reads: CASSGDRGSAGANVLTF. CDR3 DNA: TGTGCCAGCAGCGGAGACAGGGGGAGCGCTGGGGCCAACGTCCTGACTTTC.

This sequence joins TRBV5-1 and TRBJ2-7; tentative D call: TRBD1 (6 bases). The CDR3 runs 15 residues. Germline V gene lookup returns CDR1 SGHRS and CDR2 YFSETQ. V shed 0 bases and J shed 5 bases, with 15 bases lying between them. The CDR3 DNA reads as TGCGCCAGCAGCTTGGGACAGGTGGGCGTTAACGAGCAGTACTTC. Translated, it gives CASSLGQVGVNEQYF.

V gene TRBV2 combines with J gene TRBJ1-2; D is undetermined. The CDR3 sequence is 12 residues long. The V gene's germline CDR1 is SNHLY and CDR2 FYNNEI. The ends were cut back, 4 bases at V and 0 bases at J, with 3 bases in the middle. This chain's CDR3 is CASSGSNYGYTF. CDR3 DNA: TGTGCCAGCAGTGGATCTAACTATGGCTACACCTTC.

This rearrangement joins TRBV27 to TRBJ2-7; 9 bases fit TRBD1. Per the germline V gene, CDR1 is MNHEY and CDR2 is SMNVEV (reference sequence). This CDR3 has 14 residues. The junction had 8 bases not matched to a gene; V was cut back by 7 bases and J by 4 bases. CDR3 bases: TGTGCCAGCAAACTAAGACAGGGGGGGTACGAGCAGTACTTC. Translation gives CASKLRQGGYEQYF.

J is TRBJ2-7 and V is TRBV6-5, with 8 bases identical to TRBD1. The V gene end was trimmed by 5 bases and the J gene end by 6 bases; junction bases not matched to a gene: 9. CDR3 length: 14 amino acids. CDR1 and CDR2 from the germline V gene are MNHEY and SVGAGI. CDR3 in DNA: TGTGCCAGCAGTCCCGGACAGGGCATTCGCGAGCAGTACTTC. Translated, it gives CASSPGQGIREQYF.

The gene calls are TRBV14 and TRBJ1-4; 7 bases align to TRBD1. CDR1 and CDR2 (germline): SGHDN, FVKESK. Unmatched junction bases numbered 3, after V lost 0 bases and J lost 5 bases. The CDR3 contains 15 residues. As DNA, the CDR3 is TGTGCCAGCAGCCAAGAGGGGGGACAGAATGAAAAACTGTTTTTT. It codes for CASSQEGGQNEKLFF.

This chain joins TRBV10-2 and TRBJ2-7; a possible D gene is TRBD1 (5 bases). Germline values: CDR1 WSHSY, CDR2 SAAADI. The CDR3 sequence is 13 residues long. Deletions cut 5 bases from V and 3 bases from J, with 11 bases between. CDR3 protein: CASSTGVLYEQYF. CDR3 in DNA: TGCGCCAGCAGTACAGGAGTCCTCTACGAGCAGTACTTC.

The chain combines TRBV19 with TRBJ1-1, with 7 nucleotides matching TRBD1. The CDR3 has 16 amino acids. Germline V gene data show CDR1 as LNHDA and CDR2 as SQIVND (reference sequence). V lost 1 base and J lost 0; bases outside the gene matches: 5. CDR3 amino acids: CASSIVGQALNTEAFF. The DNA for the CDR3 is TGTGCCAGTAGTATAGTCGGACAGGCTTTGAACACTGAAGCTTTCTTT.

The chain recombines TRBV6-1 with TRBJ1-2; unclear D gene. CDR3 length: 13 residues. CDR1 MNHNS and CDR2 SASEGT come from the germline V gene. Trimming cost V 4 bases and J 5 bases, with 11 bases left between them. CDR3 bases: TGTGCCAGCAGTGTGACACCTGTTTATGGCTACACCTTC. It translates to CASSVTPVYGYTF.

V is TRBV18 and J is TRBJ2-7; 7 nucleotides match TRBD1. The germline V gene has CDR1 KGHSH and CDR2 LQKENI. This CDR3 has 15 residues. The V segment lost 2 bases and the J segment 3 bases; nucleotides outside the gene matches: 7. In nucleotides, the CDR3 is TGTGCCAGCTCACCAACAGGGGCCGCATACTACGAGCAGTACTTC. Amino acids: CASSPTGAAYYEQYF.

The chain couples TRBV19 to TRBJ2-7, with a possible D match to TRBD2 (6 bases). Germline V gene lookup returns CDR1 LNHDA and CDR2 SQIVND (reference sequence). CDR3 length: 15 residues. Between the trimmed V and J ends, which lost 7 bases and 0 bases, there was a span of 16 bases. The CDR3 DNA follows: TGTGCCAGTAAGGAGGCGGGGTCCAGCTCCTACGAGCAGTACTTC. Amino acid sequence: CASKEAGSSSYEQYF.

The CDR3 DNA reads TGCGCCAGCAGCTTGGGGGAGGACTATGGCTACACCTTC. This codes for CASSLGEDYGYTF. The V gene is TRBV5-1, the J gene TRBJ1-2; D remains ambiguous. The CDR3 is made up of 13 amino acids. Per the germline V gene, CDR1 is SGHRS and CDR2 is YFSETQ. V was cut by 0 bases and J by 3 bases, with 6 bases left in between.

This clone was detected once. The chain is built from TRBV25-1 and TRBJ1-2; D remains unclear. Germline CDR1 is MGHDK and CDR2 is SYGVNS. V was clipped by 6 bases and J by 5 bases, with 10 bases between them. This CDR3 is built from 12 residues. The CDR3 DNA sequence: TGTGCCAGCAGGGATGGGAAGTATGGCTACACCTTC. It codes for CASRDGKYGYTF.

The rearrangement joins TRBV6-6 to TRBJ1-4; D not certain. The V end lost 2 bases, the J end lost 14 bases, and 9 bases lay between the germline ends. Germline V lookup: CDR1 MNHNY, CDR2 SVGAGI (reference sequence). CDR3 length equals 11 residues. CDR3 sequence: CASSYESFLFF. CDR3 in DNA: TGTGCCAGCAGTTACGAGAGTTTTCTGTTTTTT.

The chain employs TRBV2 and TRBJ1-1; D is uncertain. The CDR3 consists of 12 residues. Between the trimmed V and J ends, which lost 8 bases and 0 bases, there was a span of 7 bases. Germline V gives CDR1 SNHLY, CDR2 FYNNEI. As DNA, the CDR3 is TGTGCCAGCCTTACCGTGAACACTGAAGCTTTCTTT. Protein product: CASLTVNTEAFF.

The gene calls are TRBV9 and TRBJ2-1; 7 nucleotides agree with TRBD2. Trimming at V came to 0 bases and at J to 3 bases, leaving 9 bases not matched to a gene. Germline CDR1 SGDLS, CDR2 YYNGEE. The CDR3 is 17 amino acids. CDR3 coding DNA: TGTGCCAGCAGCGTAGAAGGGCAAGCGGGGTACTACAATGAGCAGTTCTTC. This gives the protein CASSVEGQAGYYNEQFF.